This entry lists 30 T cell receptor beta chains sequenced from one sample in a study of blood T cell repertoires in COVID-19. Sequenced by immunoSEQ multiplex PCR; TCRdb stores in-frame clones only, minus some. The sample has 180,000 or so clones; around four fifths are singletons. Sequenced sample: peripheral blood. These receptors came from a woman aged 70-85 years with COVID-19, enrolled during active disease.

For the CDR3, the DNA is TGTGCCAGCAGTCGACAGGGCGTCATGAACACTGAAGCTTTCTTT. It translates to CASSRQGVMNTEAFF. The chain carries TRBV28 and TRBJ1-1, with 7 bases fitting TRBD1. V gave up 5 bases and J gave up 0 bases; unmatched junction bases: 6. Looked up from germline, CDR1 is MDHEN and CDR2 is SYDVKM. This CDR3 comprises 15 residues.

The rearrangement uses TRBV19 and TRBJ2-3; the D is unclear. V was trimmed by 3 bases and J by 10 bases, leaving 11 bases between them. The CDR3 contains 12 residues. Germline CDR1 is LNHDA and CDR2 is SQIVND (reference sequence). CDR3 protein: CASSIRSEAQYF. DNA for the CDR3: TGTGCCAGTAGTATTAGGAGCGAGGCGCAGTATTTT.

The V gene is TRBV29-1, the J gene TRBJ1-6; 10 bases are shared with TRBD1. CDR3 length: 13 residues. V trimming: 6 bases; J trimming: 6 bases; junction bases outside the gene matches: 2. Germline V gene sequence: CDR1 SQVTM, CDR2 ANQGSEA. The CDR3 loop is CSVRTGGNSPLHF. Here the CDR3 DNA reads TGCAGCGTCCGGACAGGGGGTAATTCACCCCTCCACTTT.

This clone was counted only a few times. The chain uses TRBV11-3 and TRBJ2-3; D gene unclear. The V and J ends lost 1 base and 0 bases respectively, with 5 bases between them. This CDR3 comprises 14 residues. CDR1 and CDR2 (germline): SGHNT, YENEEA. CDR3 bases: TGTGCCAGCAGCTTAGCGTCTAGCACAGATACGCAGTATTTT. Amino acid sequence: CASSLASSTDTQYF.

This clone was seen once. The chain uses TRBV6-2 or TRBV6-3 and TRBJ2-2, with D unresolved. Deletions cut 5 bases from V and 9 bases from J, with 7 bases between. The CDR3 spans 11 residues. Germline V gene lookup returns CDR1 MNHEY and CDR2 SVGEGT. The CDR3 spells CASSQSRELFF. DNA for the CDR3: TGTGCCAGCAGTCAGTCACGGGAGCTGTTTTTT.

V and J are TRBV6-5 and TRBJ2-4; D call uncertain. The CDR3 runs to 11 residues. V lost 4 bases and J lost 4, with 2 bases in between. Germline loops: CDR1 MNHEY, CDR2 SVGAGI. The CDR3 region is CASSSKNIQYF. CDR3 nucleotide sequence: TGTGCCAGCAGTTCTAAAAACATTCAGTACTTC.

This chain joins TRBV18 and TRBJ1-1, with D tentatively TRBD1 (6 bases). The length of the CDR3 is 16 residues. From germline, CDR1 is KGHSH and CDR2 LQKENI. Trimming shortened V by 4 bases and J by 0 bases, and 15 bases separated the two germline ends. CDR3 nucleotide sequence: TGTGCCAGCTCACGGCTACAGGGAAACATGAACACTGAAGCTTTCTTT. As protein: CASSRLQGNMNTEAFF. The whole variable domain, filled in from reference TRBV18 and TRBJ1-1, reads NAGVMQNPRHLVRRRGQEARLRCSPMKGHSHVYWYRQLPEEGLKFMVYLQKENIIDESGMPKERFSAEFPKEGPSILRIQQVVRGDSAAYFCASSRLQGNMNTEAFFGQGTRLTVV.

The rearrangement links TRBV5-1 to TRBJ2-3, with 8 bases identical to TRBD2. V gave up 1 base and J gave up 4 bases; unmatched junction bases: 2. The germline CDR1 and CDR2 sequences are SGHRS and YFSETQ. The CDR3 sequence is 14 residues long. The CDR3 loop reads CASSLQAGADTQYF. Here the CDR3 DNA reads TGCGCCAGCAGCTTGCAAGCGGGGGCAGATACGCAGTATTTT.

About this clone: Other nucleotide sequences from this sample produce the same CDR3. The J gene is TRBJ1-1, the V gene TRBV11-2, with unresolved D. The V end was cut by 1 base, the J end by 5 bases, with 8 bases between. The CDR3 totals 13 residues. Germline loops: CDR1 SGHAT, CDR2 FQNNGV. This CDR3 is CASSLVAGTEAFF. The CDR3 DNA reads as TGTGCCAGCAGCTTAGTAGCTGGGACTGAAGCTTTCTTT. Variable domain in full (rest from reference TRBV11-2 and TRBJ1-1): EAGVAQSPRYKIIEKRQSVAFWCNPISGHATLYWYQQILGQGPKLLIQFQNNGVVDDSQLPKDRFSAERLKGVDSTLKIQPAKLEDSAVYLCASSLVAGTEAFFGQGTRLTVV.

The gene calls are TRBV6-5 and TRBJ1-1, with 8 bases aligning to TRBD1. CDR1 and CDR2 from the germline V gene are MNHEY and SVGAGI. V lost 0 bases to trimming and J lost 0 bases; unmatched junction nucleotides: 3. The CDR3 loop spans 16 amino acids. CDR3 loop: CASSYSWTGMNTEAFF. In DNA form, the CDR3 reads TGTGCCAGCAGTTACTCTTGGACAGGGATGAACACTGAAGCTTTCTTT.

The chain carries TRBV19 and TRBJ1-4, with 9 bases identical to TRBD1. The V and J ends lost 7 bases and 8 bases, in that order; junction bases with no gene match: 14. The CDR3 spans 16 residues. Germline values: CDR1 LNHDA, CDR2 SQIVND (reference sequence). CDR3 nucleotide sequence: TGTGCCAGTATCTCCTCCCCGGGACAGGGCGTGGAAAAACTGTTTTTT. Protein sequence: CASISSPGQGVEKLFF.

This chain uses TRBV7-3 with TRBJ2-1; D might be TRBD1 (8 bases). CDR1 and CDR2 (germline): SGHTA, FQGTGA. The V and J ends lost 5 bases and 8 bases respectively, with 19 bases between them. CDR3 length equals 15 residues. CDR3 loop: CASSLRGQGGDEQFF. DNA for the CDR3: TGTGCCAGCAGCCTAAGAGGACAGGGAGGGGATGAGCAGTTCTTC.

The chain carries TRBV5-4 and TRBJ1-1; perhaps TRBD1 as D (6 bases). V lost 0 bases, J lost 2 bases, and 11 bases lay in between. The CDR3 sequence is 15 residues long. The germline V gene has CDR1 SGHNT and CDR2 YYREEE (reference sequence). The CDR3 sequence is CASSLATGLNTEAFF. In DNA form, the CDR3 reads TGTGCCAGCAGCTTGGCTACAGGGTTAAACACTGAAGCTTTCTTT.

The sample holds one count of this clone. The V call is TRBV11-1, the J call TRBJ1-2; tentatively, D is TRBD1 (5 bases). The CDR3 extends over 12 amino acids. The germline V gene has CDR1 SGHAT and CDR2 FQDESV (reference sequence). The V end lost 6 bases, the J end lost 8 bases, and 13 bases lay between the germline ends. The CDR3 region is CASRAGGGGYTF. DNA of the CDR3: TGTGCCAGCAGAGCCGGCGGGGGAGGCTACACCTTC.

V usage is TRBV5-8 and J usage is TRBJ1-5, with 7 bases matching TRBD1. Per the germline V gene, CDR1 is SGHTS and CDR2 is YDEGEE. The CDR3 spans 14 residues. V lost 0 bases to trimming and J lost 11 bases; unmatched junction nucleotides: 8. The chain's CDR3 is CASSLDRGGLAQHF. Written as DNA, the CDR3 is TGTGCCAGCAGCTTGGACAGGGGCGGGTTGGCCCAGCATTTT.

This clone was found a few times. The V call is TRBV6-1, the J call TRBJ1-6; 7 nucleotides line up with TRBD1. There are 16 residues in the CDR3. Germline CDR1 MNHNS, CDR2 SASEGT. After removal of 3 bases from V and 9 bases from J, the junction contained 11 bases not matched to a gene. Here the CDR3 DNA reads TGTGCCAGCAGTGAGATGTCAGCAGGGGGTATTTCACCCCTCCACTTT. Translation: CASSEMSAGGISPLHF.

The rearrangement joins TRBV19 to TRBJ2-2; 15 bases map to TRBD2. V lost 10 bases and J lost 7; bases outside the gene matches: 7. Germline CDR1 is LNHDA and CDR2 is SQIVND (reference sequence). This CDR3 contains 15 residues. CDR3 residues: CATLGLAGGVGELFF. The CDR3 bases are TGTGCCACCTTGGGACTAGCGGGGGGAGTCGGGGAGCTGTTTTTT.

The CDR3 DNA reads TGTGCCAGCAGCCGGGGGGACAGGTCCGCCGGGGAGCTGTTTTTT. Encoded protein: CASSRGDRSAGELFF. The rearrangement joins TRBV7-8 to TRBJ2-2; D possibly corresponds to TRBD1 (8 bases). Deletions cut 5 bases from V and 6 bases from J, with 16 bases between. CDR1 and CDR2 (germline): SGHVS, FQNEAQ. The CDR3 has 15 residues.

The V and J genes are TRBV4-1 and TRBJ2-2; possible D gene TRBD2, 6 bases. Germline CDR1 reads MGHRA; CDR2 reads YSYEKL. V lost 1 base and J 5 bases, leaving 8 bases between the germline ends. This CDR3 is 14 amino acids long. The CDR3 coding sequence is TGCGCCAGCAGCCAAGTCCGGGGGACCGGGGAGCTGTTTTTT. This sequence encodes CASSQVRGTGELFF.

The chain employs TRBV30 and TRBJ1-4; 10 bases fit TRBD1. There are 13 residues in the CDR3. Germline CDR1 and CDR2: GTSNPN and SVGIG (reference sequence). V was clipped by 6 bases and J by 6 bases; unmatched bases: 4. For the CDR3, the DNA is TGTGCCTGCTCCGGGACAGGGGATGAAAAACTGTTTTTT. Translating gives CACSGTGDEKLFF. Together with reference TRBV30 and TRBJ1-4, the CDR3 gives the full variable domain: SQTIHQWPATLVQPVGSPLSLECTVEGTSNPNLYWYRQAAGRGLQLLFYSVGIGQISSEVPQNLSASRPQDRQFILSSKKLLLSDSGFYLCACSGTGDEKLFFGSGTQLSVL.

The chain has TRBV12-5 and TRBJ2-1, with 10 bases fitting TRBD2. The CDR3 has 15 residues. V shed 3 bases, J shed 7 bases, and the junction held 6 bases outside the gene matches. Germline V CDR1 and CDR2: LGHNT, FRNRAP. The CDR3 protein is CASGLAGGSLNEQFF. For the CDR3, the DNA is TGTGCTAGTGGTTTAGCGGGAGGGAGTTTGAATGAGCAGTTCTTC.

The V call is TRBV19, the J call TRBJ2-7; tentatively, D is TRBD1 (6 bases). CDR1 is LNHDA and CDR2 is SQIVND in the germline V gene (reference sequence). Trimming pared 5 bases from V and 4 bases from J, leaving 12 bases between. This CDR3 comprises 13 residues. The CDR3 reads CASSFGQKYEQYF. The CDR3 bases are TGTGCCAGTAGTTTCGGACAGAAGTACGAGCAGTACTTC.

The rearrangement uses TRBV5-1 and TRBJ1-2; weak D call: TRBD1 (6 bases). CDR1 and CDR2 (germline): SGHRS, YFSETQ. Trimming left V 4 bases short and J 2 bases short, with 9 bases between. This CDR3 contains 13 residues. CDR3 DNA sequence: TGCGCCAGCAGCCCCACAGGGAACTATGGCTACACCTTC. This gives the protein CASSPTGNYGYTF. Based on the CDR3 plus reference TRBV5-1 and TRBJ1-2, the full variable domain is KAGVTQTPRYLIKTRGQQVTLSCSPISGHRSVSWYQQTPGQGLQFLFEYFSETQRNKGNFPGRFSGRQFSNSRSEMNVSTLELGDSALYLCASSPTGNYGYTFGSGTRLTVV.

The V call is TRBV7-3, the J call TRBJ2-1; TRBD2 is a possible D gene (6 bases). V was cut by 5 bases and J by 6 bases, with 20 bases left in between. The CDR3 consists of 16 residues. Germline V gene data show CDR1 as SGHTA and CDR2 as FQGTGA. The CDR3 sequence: CASSVRGGASGNEQFF. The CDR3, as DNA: TGTGCCAGCAGCGTACGAGGAGGGGCCTCGGGCAATGAGCAGTTCTTC.

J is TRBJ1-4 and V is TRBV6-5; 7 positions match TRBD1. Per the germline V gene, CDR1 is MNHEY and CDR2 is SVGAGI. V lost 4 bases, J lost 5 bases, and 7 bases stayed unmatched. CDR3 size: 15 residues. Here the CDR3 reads CASSSHRGWNEKLFF. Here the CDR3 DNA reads TGTGCCAGCAGTTCCCACAGGGGATGGAATGAAAAACTGTTTTTT.

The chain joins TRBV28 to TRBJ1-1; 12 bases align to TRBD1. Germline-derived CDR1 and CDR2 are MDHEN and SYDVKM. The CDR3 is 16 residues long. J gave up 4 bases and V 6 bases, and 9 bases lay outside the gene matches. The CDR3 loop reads CASRDWDRGQFTEAFF. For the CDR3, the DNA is TGTGCCAGCAGGGACTGGGACAGGGGGCAGTTCACTGAAGCTTTCTTT.

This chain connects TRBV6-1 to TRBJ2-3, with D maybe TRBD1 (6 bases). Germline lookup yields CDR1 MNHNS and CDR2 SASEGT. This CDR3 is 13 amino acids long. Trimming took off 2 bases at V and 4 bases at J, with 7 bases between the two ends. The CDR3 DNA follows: TGTGCCAGCAGTGAAAACAGGGCAGATACGCAGTATTTT. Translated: CASSENRADTQYF.

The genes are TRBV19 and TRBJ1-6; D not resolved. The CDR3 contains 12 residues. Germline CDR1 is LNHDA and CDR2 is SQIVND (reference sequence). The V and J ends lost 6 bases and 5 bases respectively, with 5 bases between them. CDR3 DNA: TGTGCCAGTAGACAGCATAATTCACCCCTCCACTTT. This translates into CASRQHNSPLHF.

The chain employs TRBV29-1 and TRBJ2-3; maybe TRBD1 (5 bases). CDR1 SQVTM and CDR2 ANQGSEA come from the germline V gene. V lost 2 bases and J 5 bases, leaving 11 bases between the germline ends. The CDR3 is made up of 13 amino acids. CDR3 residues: CSVEQVQGDTQYF. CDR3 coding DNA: TGCAGCGTTGAACAGGTCCAGGGAGATACGCAGTATTTT.

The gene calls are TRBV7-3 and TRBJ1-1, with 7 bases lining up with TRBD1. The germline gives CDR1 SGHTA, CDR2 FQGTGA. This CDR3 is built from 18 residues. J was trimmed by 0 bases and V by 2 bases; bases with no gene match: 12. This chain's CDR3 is CASSLQPGGPGLNTEAFF. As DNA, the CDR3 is TGTGCCAGCAGCTTACAACCAGGGGGTCCCGGATTGAACACTGAAGCTTTCTTT. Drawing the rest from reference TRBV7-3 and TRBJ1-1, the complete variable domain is GAGVSQTPSNKVTEKGKYVELRCDPISGHTALYWYRQSLGQGPEFLIYFQGTGAADDSGLPNDRFFAVRPEGSVSTLKIQRTERGDSAVYLCASSLQPGGPGLNTEAFFGQGTRLTVV.